A single sample gave rise to the 27 T cell receptor beta chains below, sequenced in a study of identical twins. Each CDR3 protein gets one entry after TCRdb re-called the 5' RACE reads with MiXCR. This sample has hundreds of thousands of distinct CDR3 sequences, with 8.5% to 9% found just once. These data also formed part of another study, on yellow fever vaccine responses in identical twins.

Sequencing was performed on PBMCs. The receptors stem from a woman between 18 and 30 years old in good health.

The chain uses TRBV27 and TRBJ2-1; TRBD1 matches 7 bases. With 11 bases clipped from V and 6 bases from J, the junction kept 10 bases outside the gene matches. Germline lookup yields CDR1 MNHEY and CDR2 SMNVEV (reference sequence). This CDR3 comprises 13 residues. The DNA of the CDR3 is TGTGCCGCCAGGAAGCCAGGGGGCAATGAGCAGTTCTTC. Protein product: CAARKPGGNEQFF.

This clonotype was detected a few times. The chain is built from TRBV20-1 and TRBJ2-5, with 12 bases that match TRBD2. CDR1 is DFQATT, CDR2 SNEGSKA, per germline (reference sequence). The CDR3 runs 13 residues. V shed 7 bases, J shed 0 bases, and the junction held 0 bases outside the gene matches. The CDR3 reads CSGLAGDQETQYF. The CDR3 DNA follows: TGCAGTGGACTAGCGGGGGACCAAGAGACCCAGTACTTC.

This clonotype was detected a few times. The J gene is TRBJ2-7, the V gene TRBV4-2; 11 bases map to TRBD1. Trimming at V came to 2 bases and at J to 2 bases, leaving 5 bases not matched to a gene. Germline CDR1 reads LGHNA; CDR2 reads YNFKEQ. The CDR3 runs to 16 residues. The CDR3 bases are TGTGCCAGCAGCCAACTAGGACAGGGGGCTCCCTACGAGCAGTACTTC. Amino acids: CASSQLGQGAPYEQYF.

This clonotype was counted only a few times. This sequence joins TRBV29-1 and TRBJ1-1; 8 nucleotides agree with TRBD1. The length of the CDR3 is 15 residues. Germline CDR1 reads SQVTM; CDR2 reads ANQGSEA. Losses at the gene ends were 7 bases for V and 1 base for J; bases not matched to a gene: 11. The CDR3 loop reads CSAVPRDRWNTEAFF. In DNA, the CDR3 is TGCAGCGCTGTCCCCAGGGACAGGTGGAACACTGAAGCTTTCTTT.

CDR3 nucleotides: TGCAGTGCTACTAATGGTTGGACAGATACGCAGTATTTT. Translating gives CSATNGWTDTQYF. V gene TRBV20-1 combines with J gene TRBJ2-3; D is unclear. V was clipped by 4 bases and J by 3 bases, with 11 bases between them. Germline CDR1 DFQATT, CDR2 SNEGSKA (reference sequence). This CDR3 spans 13 amino acids.

The chain combines TRBV14 with TRBJ2-6; no clear D gene. The length of the CDR3 is 17 residues. Trimming removed 0 bases from V and 2 bases from J, with 11 bases in between. The germline V gene has CDR1 SGHDN and CDR2 FVKESK. CDR3 sequence: CASSQDLVGTGANVLTF. Written as DNA, the CDR3 is TGTGCCAGCAGCCAAGACTTGGTGGGGACTGGGGCCAACGTCCTGACTTTC.

The chain uses TRBV28 and TRBJ2-6; the D is unclear. Germline V gene sequence: CDR1 MDHEN, CDR2 SYDVKM. The CDR3 totals 17 residues. Between the trimmed V and J ends, which lost 2 bases and 0 bases, there was a span of 11 bases. The CDR3 nucleotides read TGTGCCAGCAGTTTAAGTTCGGTGACCTCTGGGGCCAACGTCCTGACTTTC. Translating it yields CASSLSSVTSGANVLTF.

This clonotype was recorded a few times. The chain has TRBV27 and TRBJ1-2, with D possibly being TRBD1 (6 bases). The CDR3 extends over 13 amino acids. Trimming removed 3 bases from V and 4 bases from J, with 9 bases in between. Germline V gene data show CDR1 as MNHEY and CDR2 as SMNVEV (reference sequence). The CDR3 sequence: CASSFQGFYGYTF. The CDR3 nucleotides are TGTGCCAGCAGTTTCCAGGGGTTCTATGGCTACACCTTC.

This clonotype has a count of ten or more. The rearrangement links TRBV5-1 to TRBJ2-4, with 8 bases aligning to TRBD1. This CDR3 spans 16 amino acids. Germline lookup yields CDR1 SGHRS and CDR2 YFSETQ. V lost 4 bases and J lost 1; bases outside the gene matches: 7. Here the CDR3 reads CASSRTGFEAKNIQYF. The CDR3 nucleotides read TGCGCCAGCAGCAGGACAGGGTTTGAGGCCAAAAACATTCAGTACTTC.

J is TRBJ2-7 and V is TRBV10-3, with D maybe TRBD1 (5 bases). CDR1 and CDR2 (germline): ENHRY, SYGVKD. This CDR3 has 14 amino acids. V lost 0 bases and J lost 1, with 7 bases in between. Here the CDR3 reads CAISESTASYEQYF. In DNA, the CDR3 is TGTGCCATCAGTGAGTCGACAGCTTCCTACGAGCAGTACTTC.

The chain is built from TRBV2 and TRBJ2-1; D is perhaps TRBD2 (6 bases). The V and J ends lost 1 base and 10 bases respectively, with 17 bases between them. CDR3 length equals 15 residues. Germline lookup yields CDR1 SNHLY and CDR2 FYNNEI. In DNA form, the CDR3 reads TGTGCCAGCAGTGAAGATCTAGCGCCGGTTTTGGAGCAGTTCTTC. Translated: CASSEDLAPVLEQFF.

This clonotype was detected ten times or more. V gene TRBV27 combines with J gene TRBJ2-4, with D hard to call. V lost 3 bases and J 6 bases, leaving 12 bases between the germline ends. Germline V gene sequence: CDR1 MNHEY, CDR2 SMNVEV (reference sequence). The CDR3 length is 14 residues. DNA for the CDR3: TGTGCCAGCAGTTTGGCTTTTGCCGCAAACATTCAGTACTTC. This sequence encodes CASSLAFAANIQYF.

In the case of this clonotype: A much larger clone sits a single nucleotide away, making a read error possible. The chain has TRBV10-3 and TRBJ2-7; 7 bases agree with TRBD2. The length of the CDR3 is 13 residues. Per germline, CDR1 ENHRY and CDR2 SYGVKD. The CDR3 nucleotides read TGTGCCATCAACTCGGGGGGACCTACAGAGCTGTACTTC. Protein: CAINSGGPTELYF.

The V call is TRBV12-3 or TRBV12-4, the J call TRBJ1-4; the match to TRBD1 covers 9 bases. This CDR3 has 13 amino acids. The ends lost 7 bases at V and 13 bases at J; junction bases unmatched: 10. As DNA, the CDR3 is TGTGCCAGCAAGCTGGGACAGGGATGGGGACTGTTTTTT. Protein product: CASKLGQGWGLFF.

This clonotype was counted ten times or more. This chain connects TRBV29-1 to TRBJ2-3, with D perhaps given as TRBD1 or TRBD2 (5 bases each). This CDR3 is built from 13 residues. From germline, CDR1 is SQVTM and CDR2 ANQGSEA. V dropped 6 bases and J dropped 1 base, with 11 bases sitting between them. CDR3 sequence (DNA): TGCAGCGTCCCGGGACGGGGCACAGATACGCAGTATTTT. Its protein is CSVPGRGTDTQYF.

This clonotype was counted many times. The chain employs TRBV6-6 and TRBJ2-1; 7 nucleotides match TRBD1. J lost 7 bases, V lost 4 bases, and 4 bases had no gene match. CDR1 is MNHNY and CDR2 is SVGAGI in the germline V gene (reference sequence). The CDR3 is 13 amino acids. CDR3 residues: CASSFSTGNEQFF. The CDR3 DNA sequence: TGTGCCAGCAGTTTCTCGACAGGGAATGAGCAGTTCTTC.

The genes are TRBV5-1 and TRBJ2-2; D remains unclear. V lost 0 bases to trimming and J lost 8 bases, with 14 bases between them. Germline V gene data show CDR1 as SGHRS and CDR2 as YFSETQ. The CDR3 has 15 residues. This CDR3 reads CASSLAEGPWGELFF. CDR3 in DNA: TGCGCCAGCAGCTTGGCCGAAGGACCGTGGGGGGAGCTGTTTTTT.

This clonotype turned up a few times. The chain combines TRBV2 with TRBJ2-7; 7 bases are shared with TRBD2. This CDR3 comprises 14 residues. Germline V gene data show CDR1 as SNHLY and CDR2 as FYNNEI. With 7 bases clipped from V and 4 bases from J, the junction kept 10 bases outside the gene matches. The CDR3 is CASMRPSGLYEQYF. The CDR3 DNA reads TGTGCCAGCATGAGGCCTAGCGGCCTGTACGAGCAGTACTTC.

This clonotype was seen only a few times. The gene calls are TRBV20-1 and TRBJ2-7; 7 nucleotides agree with TRBD2. Per the germline V gene, CDR1 is DFQATT and CDR2 is SNEGSKA (reference sequence). Trimming at V came to 6 bases and at J to 1 base, leaving 6 bases not matched to a gene. The CDR3 length is 13 residues. CDR3 nucleotides: TGCAGTGCCCAATGGGGGGGATCCTACGAGCAGTACTTC. Translation gives CSAQWGGSYEQYF.

V usage is TRBV27 and J usage is TRBJ1-1, with a possible D match to TRBD1 (5 bases). CDR1 and CDR2 from the germline V gene are MNHEY and SMNVEV (reference sequence). CDR3 length equals 15 residues. The V and J ends lost 5 bases and 1 base respectively, with 14 bases between them. In DNA form, the CDR3 reads TGTGCCAGCAGTAGGATTACGGGGGGGAACACTGAAGCTTTCTTT. Protein product: CASSRITGGNTEAFF.

V gene TRBV20-1 combines with J gene TRBJ2-6; D ambiguous. The CDR3 contains 13 residues. Germline values: CDR1 DFQATT, CDR2 SNEGSKA (reference sequence). CDR3 coding DNA: TGCAGCGGCTACGACTCTGGGGCCAACGTCCTGACTTTC. Its translation: CSGYDSGANVLTF.

This chain connects TRBV4-2 to TRBJ2-2; TRBD2 agrees at 10 bases. The V and J ends lost 1 base and 4 bases, in that order; junction bases with no gene match: 3. The germline V gene has CDR1 LGHNA and CDR2 YNFKEQ. The CDR3 extends over 16 amino acids. The CDR3 DNA follows: TGTGCCAGCAGCCAAGGGTCTAGCGGGAGCACCGGGGAGCTGTTTTTT. It encodes CASSQGSSGSTGELFF.

The table lists this clonotype with a few counts. The chain links TRBV7-2 to TRBJ2-3; TRBD1 matches 11 bases. The germline V gene encodes CDR1 SGHTA and CDR2 FQGNSA. Trimming at V came to 7 bases and at J to 5 bases, leaving 11 bases not matched to a gene. This CDR3 has 16 amino acids. The CDR3 DNA is TGTGCCAGCAACCTACTCGGACAGGGGGCCCGAGATACGCAGTATTTT. Amino acid sequence: CASNLLGQGARDTQYF.

The J gene is TRBJ1-2, the V gene TRBV12-3 or TRBV12-4, with 8 bases that match TRBD1. The CDR3 length is 12 residues. J gave up 7 bases and V 5 bases, and 3 bases lay outside the gene matches. The DNA for the CDR3 is TGTGCCAGCAGTACAGGGGGTGGTGGCTACACCTTC. Translated, it gives CASSTGGGGYTF.

The chain carries TRBV28 and TRBJ1-1; a possible D gene is TRBD1 (6 bases). The CDR3 extends over 16 amino acids. V was cut by 4 bases and J by 5 bases, with 20 bases left in between. Germline CDR1 MDHEN, CDR2 SYDVKM. This CDR3 reads CASSWVLQGRETEAFF. CDR3 sequence (DNA): TGTGCCAGCAGTTGGGTTTTGCAGGGGCGAGAGACTGAAGCTTTCTTT.

A few counts support this clonotype. The rearrangement links TRBV28 to TRBJ1-1, with a tentative D call TRBD1 (5 bases). The CDR3 has 15 residues. V was pared by 7 bases and J by 1 base, with 16 bases between. Germline-derived CDR1 and CDR2 are MDHEN and SYDVKM. The CDR3: CASTGTYGGNTEAFF. CDR3 DNA sequence: TGTGCCAGCACCGGGACCTACGGCGGGAACACTGAAGCTTTCTTT.

This clonotype was observed many times. The J gene is TRBJ2-2, the V gene TRBV4-3; D might be TRBD2 (5 bases). Deletions cut 3 bases from V and 1 base from J, with 12 bases between. From germline, CDR1 is LGHNA and CDR2 YSLEER. The CDR3 totals 16 residues. For the CDR3, the DNA is TGCGCCAGCAGCCACGTCGGACTGGGGAACACCGGGGAGCTGTTTTTT. It is translated as CASSHVGLGNTGELFF.